The 10 T cell receptor beta chains below were found in one sample sequenced in a study of cytomegalovirus exposure and HLA in healthy donors. PCR amplification relied on 60 Vbeta primers (plus 13 Jbeta primers). Only in-frame clones appear in the TCRdb table, and some are missing; sequencing was by immunoSEQ multiplex PCR. This table has roughly 190,000 clones, 81% appearing once. Sequenced: PBMCs. All receptors come from a man aged 35 to 55 in good health and CMV-seropositive.

In its sample, this clone was seen a few times. The chain employs TRBV7-6 and TRBJ2-2, with D possibly matching TRBD1 (6 bases). The CDR3 is made up of 13 amino acids. From germline, CDR1 is SGHVS and CDR2 FNYEAQ. V dropped 5 bases and J dropped 5 bases, with 9 bases sitting between them. The CDR3 sequence: CASSAGVTGELFF. The CDR3 region has the DNA TGTGCCAGCAGCGCAGGGGTTACCGGGGAGCTGTTTTTT.

The sample holds one count of this clone. The genes are TRBV5-1 and TRBJ2-7; 8 bases are a match to TRBD1. V was pared by 2 bases and J by 7 bases, with 17 bases of the junction left unmatched. The CDR3 totals 17 residues. Per germline, CDR1 SGHRS and CDR2 YFSETQ. This chain's CDR3 is CASSFGTGPRVVGEQYF. In DNA, the CDR3 is TGCGCCAGCAGCTTCGGGACAGGCCCTCGAGTTGTTGGTGAGCAGTACTTC. The variable domain in full, with the rest retrieved from reference TRBV5-1 and TRBJ2-7, is KAGVTQTPRYLIKTRGQQVTLSCSPISGHRSVSWYQQTPGQGLQFLFEYFSETQRNKGNFPGRFSGRQFSNSRSEMNVSTLELGDSALYLCASSFGTGPRVVGEQYFGPGTRLTVT.

In regard to this clone: The same CDR3 also results from other DNA sequences found in this sample. The rearrangement joins TRBV7-8 to TRBJ2-5; 9 bases line up with TRBD2. The germline V gene has CDR1 SGHVS and CDR2 FQNEAQ. The CDR3 is 16 amino acids. V was clipped by 2 bases and J by 1 base; unmatched bases: 5. CDR3 nucleotides: TGTGCCAGCAGCTTAACCAGACTAGCGGCCCAAGAGACCCAGTACTTC. It yields the protein CASSLTRLAAQETQYF.

Only one count was recorded for this clone. V and J are TRBV29-1 and TRBJ2-3; 10 bases match TRBD1. V shed 4 bases and J 4 bases; nucleotides not matched to a gene: 5. The CDR3 runs to 14 residues. From germline, CDR1 is SQVTM and CDR2 ANQGSEA. The CDR3: CSVGGTGVADTQYF. The CDR3 coding sequence is TGCAGCGTTGGGGGGACAGGGGTTGCAGATACGCAGTATTTT.

This chain connects TRBV28 to TRBJ1-2; 7 bases match TRBD1. J gave up 7 bases and V 5 bases, and 13 bases lay outside the gene matches. This CDR3 has 15 amino acids. Looked up from germline, CDR1 is MDHEN and CDR2 is SYDVKM. In nucleotides, the CDR3 is TGTGCCAGCAGTACCCCCGACAGGGTTCGTACTGGCTACACCTTC. Protein sequence: CASSTPDRVRTGYTF.

This clone came up a few times. This chain joins TRBV6-1 and TRBJ1-3; tentatively, D is TRBD1 (5 bases). Trimming removed 3 bases from V and 0 bases from J, with 24 bases in between. The CDR3 is 20 residues long. Germline assignment: CDR1 MNHNS and CDR2 SASEGT. CDR3 coding DNA: TGTGCCAGCAGTGAGAGGTCGGTCCTGGGGCCGGACCACTCTGGAAACACCATATATTTT. It encodes CASSERSVLGPDHSGNTIYF.

The chain links TRBV6-5 to TRBJ1-4; TRBD1 might be the D (5 bases). Germline lookup yields CDR1 MNHEY and CDR2 SVGAGI. The CDR3 is 14 amino acids. Deletions cut 2 bases from V and 7 bases from J, with 11 bases between. The CDR3 here is CASSYVAGGEKLFF. Here the CDR3 DNA reads TGTGCCAGCAGTTACGTCGCCGGGGGTGAAAAACTGTTTTTT.

The chain carries TRBV4-2 and TRBJ1-4; TRBD1 matches at 10 bases. CDR3 length equals 16 residues. V lost 5 bases to trimming and J lost 3 bases; unmatched junction nucleotides: 6. The germline CDR1 and CDR2 sequences are LGHNA and YNFKEQ. The CDR3 here is CASSRTGGRPNEKLFF. The CDR3 DNA is TGTGCCAGCAGCAGGACAGGGGGTAGGCCTAATGAAAAACTGTTTTTT.

This chain joins TRBV6-4 and TRBJ2-5; the match to TRBD2 covers 10 bases. Germline values: CDR1 MRHNA, CDR2 SNTAGT. The length of the CDR3 is 15 residues. After removal of 5 bases from V and 5 bases from J, the junction contained 8 bases not matched to a gene. The CDR3 here is CASSLAGASGETQYF. The CDR3 DNA reads TGTGCCAGCAGTCTAGCGGGAGCTTCGGGGGAGACCCAGTACTTC.

The chain links TRBV7-9 to TRBJ2-7; D ambiguous. The CDR3 totals 17 residues. Per the germline V gene, CDR1 is SEHNR and CDR2 is FQNEAQ (reference sequence). V shed 1 base and J shed 0 bases, with 16 bases lying between them. The CDR3 region has the DNA TGTGCCAGCAGCTTAGAAGTGATGACACAGACCTCCTACGAGCAGTACTTC. Translation gives CASSLEVMTQTSYEQYF.